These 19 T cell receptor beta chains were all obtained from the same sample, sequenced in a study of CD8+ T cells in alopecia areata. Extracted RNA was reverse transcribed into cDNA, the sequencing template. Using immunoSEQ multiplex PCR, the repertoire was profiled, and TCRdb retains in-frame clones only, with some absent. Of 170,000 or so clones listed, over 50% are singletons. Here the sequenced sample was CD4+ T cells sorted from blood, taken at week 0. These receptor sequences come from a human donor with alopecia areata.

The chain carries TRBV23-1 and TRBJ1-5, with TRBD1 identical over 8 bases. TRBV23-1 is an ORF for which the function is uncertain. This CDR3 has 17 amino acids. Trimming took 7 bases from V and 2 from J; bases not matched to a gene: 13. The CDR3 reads CASTIRGDRRCNQPQHF. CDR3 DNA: TGCGCCAGCACCATAAGGGGGGACAGGCGCTGCAATCAGCCCCAGCATTTT.

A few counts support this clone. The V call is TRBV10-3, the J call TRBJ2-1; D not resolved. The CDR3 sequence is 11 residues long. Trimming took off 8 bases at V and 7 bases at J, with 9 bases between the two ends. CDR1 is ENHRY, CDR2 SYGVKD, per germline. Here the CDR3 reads CAIGGGNEQFF. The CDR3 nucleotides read TGTGCCATCGGTGGTGGGAATGAGCAGTTCTTC.

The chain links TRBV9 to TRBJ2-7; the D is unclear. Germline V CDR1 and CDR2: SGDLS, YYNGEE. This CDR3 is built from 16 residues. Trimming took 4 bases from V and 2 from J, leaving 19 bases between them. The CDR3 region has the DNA TGTGCCAGCAGCCCAAGGTGGGGAATAGGGACCTACGAGCAGTACTTC. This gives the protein CASSPRWGIGTYEQYF.

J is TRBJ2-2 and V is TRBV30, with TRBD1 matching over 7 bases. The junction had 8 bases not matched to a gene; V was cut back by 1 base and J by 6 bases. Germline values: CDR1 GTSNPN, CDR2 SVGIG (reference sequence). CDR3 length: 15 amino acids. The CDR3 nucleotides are TGTGCCTGGAGTGGACTGGGACAGTTCTCCGGGGAGCTGTTTTTT. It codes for CAWSGLGQFSGELFF.

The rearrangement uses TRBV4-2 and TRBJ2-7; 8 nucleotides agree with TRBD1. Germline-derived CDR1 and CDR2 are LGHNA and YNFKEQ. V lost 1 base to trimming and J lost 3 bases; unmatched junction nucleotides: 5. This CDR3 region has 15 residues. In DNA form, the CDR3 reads TGTGCCAGCAGCCAAGCCGTGGGACAGGACTACGAGCAGTACTTC. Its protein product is CASSQAVGQDYEQYF.

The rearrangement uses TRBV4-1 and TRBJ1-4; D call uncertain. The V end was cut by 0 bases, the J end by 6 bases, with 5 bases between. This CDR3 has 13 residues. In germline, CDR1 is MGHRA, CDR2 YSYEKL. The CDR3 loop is CASSQDPDEKLFF. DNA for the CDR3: TGCGCCAGCAGCCAAGACCCGGATGAAAAACTGTTTTTT.

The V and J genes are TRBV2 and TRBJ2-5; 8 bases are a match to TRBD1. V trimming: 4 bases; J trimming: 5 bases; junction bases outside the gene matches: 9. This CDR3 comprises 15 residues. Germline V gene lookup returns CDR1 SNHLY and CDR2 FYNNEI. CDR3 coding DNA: TGTGCCAGCAGTGTGACAGGGGCGGTAGAGGAGACCCAGTACTTC. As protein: CASSVTGAVEETQYF.

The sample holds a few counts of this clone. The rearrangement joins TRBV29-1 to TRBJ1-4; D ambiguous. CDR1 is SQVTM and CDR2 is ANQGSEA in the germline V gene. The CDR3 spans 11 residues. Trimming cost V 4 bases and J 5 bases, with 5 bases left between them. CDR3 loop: CSVVWNEKLFF. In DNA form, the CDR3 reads TGCAGCGTTGTCTGGAATGAAAAACTGTTTTTT. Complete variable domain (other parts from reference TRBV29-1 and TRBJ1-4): SAVISQKPSRDICQRGTSLTIQCQVDSQVTMMFWYRQQPGQSLTLIATANQGSEATYESGFVIDKFPISRPNLTFSTLTVSNMSPEDSSIYLCSVVWNEKLFFGSGTQLSVL.

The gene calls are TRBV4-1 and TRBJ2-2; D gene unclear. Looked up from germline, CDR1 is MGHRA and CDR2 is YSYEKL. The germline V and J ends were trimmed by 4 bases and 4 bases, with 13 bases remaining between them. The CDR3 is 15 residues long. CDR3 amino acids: CASSLGRRSTGELFF. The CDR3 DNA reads TGCGCCAGCAGCCTCGGGCGGCGAAGCACCGGGGAGCTGTTTTTT.

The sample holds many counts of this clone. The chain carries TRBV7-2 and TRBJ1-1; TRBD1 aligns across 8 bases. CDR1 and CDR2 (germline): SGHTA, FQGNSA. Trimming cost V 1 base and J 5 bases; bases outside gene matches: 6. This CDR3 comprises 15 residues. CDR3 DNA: TGTGCCAGCAGCTTAGATCACAGGGGGGGGACTGAAGCTTTCTTT. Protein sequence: CASSLDHRGGTEAFF. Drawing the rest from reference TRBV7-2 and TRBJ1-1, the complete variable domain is GAGVSQSPSNKVTEKGKDVELRCDPISGHTALYWYRQSLGQGLEFLIYFQGNSAPDKSGLPSDRFSAERTGGSVSTLTIQRTQQEDSAVYLCASSLDHRGGTEAFFGQGTRLTVV.

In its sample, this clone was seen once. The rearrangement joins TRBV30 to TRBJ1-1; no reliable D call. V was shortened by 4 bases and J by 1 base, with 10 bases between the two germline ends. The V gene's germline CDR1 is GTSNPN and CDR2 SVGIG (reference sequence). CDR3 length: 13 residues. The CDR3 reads CAWNRGTNTEAFF. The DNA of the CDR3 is TGTGCCTGGAACCGGGGAACGAACACTGAAGCTTTCTTT. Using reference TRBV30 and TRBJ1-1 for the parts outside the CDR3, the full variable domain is SQTIHQWPATLVQPVGSPLSLECTVEGTSNPNLYWYRQAAGRGLQLLFYSVGIGQISSEVPQNLSASRPQDRQFILSSKKLLLSDSGFYLCAWNRGTNTEAFFGQGTRLTVV.

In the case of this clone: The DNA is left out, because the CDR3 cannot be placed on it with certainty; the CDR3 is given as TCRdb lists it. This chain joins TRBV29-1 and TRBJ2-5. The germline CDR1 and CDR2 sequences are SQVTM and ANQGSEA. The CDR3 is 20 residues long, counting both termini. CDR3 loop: CSVEGVLAVFPSTSGRTQYF.

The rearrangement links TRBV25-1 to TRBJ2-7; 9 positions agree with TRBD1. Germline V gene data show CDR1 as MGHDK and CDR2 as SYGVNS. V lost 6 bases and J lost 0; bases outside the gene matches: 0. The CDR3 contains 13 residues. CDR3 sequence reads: CASRGQGSYEQYF. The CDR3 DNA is TGTGCCAGCAGGGGACAGGGCTCCTACGAGCAGTACTTC.

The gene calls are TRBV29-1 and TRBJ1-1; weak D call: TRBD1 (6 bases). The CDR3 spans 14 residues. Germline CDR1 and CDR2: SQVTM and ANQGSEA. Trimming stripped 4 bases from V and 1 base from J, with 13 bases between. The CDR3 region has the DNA TGCAGCGTTGGCGGGCCGGACAGGAACACTGAAGCTTTCTTT. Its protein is CSVGGPDRNTEAFF.

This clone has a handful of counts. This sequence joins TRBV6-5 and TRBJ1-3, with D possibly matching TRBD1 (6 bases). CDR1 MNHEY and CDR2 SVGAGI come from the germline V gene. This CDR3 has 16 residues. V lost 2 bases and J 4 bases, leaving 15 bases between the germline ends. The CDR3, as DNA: TGTGCCAGCAGTTACGGGGGGGGCAATATCGGAAACACCATATATTTT. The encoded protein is CASSYGGGNIGNTIYF.

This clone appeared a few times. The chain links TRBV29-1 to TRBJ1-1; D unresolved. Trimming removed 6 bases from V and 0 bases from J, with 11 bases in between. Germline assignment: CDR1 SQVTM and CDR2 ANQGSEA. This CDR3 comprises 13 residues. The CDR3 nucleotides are TGCAGCGTCCAAGGGCTCCTGAACACTGAAGCTTTCTTT. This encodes CSVQGLLNTEAFF.

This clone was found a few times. The CDR3 DNA sequence: TGTGCCAGCAGCCAAGCTCGTTCGGGACATTCGGATGGCTACACCTTC. Its protein product is CASSQARSGHSDGYTF. This chain joins TRBV4-2 and TRBJ1-2; perhaps TRBD1 as D (6 bases). The length of the CDR3 is 16 residues. V was cut by 1 base and J by 6 bases, with 18 bases left in between. Germline loops: CDR1 LGHNA, CDR2 YNFKEQ.

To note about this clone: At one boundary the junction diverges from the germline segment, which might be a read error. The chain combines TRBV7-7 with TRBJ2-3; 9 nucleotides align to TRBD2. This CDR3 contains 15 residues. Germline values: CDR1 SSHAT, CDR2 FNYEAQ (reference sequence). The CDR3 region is CASSPSGARTDTQYF. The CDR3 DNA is TGTGCTAGCAGCCCTAGCGGGGCCCGCACAGATACGCAGTATTTT.

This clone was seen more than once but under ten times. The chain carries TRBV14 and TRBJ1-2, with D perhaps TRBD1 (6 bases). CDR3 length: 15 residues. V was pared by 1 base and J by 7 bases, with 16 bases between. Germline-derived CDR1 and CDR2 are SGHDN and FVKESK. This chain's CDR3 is CASSQVWGLSPGYTF. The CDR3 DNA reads TGTGCCAGCAGCCAAGTATGGGGGCTCTCCCCTGGCTACACCTTC.